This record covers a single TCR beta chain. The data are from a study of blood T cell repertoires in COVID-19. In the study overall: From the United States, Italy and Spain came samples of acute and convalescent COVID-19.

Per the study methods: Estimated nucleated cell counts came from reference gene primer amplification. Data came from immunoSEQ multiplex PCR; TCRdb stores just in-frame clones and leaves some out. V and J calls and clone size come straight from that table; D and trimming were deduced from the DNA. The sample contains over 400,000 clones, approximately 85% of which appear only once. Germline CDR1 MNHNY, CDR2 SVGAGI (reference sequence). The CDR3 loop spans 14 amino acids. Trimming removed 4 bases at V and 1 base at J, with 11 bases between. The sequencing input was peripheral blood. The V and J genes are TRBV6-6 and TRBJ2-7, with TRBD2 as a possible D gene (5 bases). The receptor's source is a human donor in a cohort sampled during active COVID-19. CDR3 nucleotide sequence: TGTGCCAGCAGTTTGAGGACGGGGTCCTACGAGCAGTACTTC. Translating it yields CASSLRTGSYEQYF.